One and the same sample provided the 17 T cell receptor beta chains below, sequenced in a study of Ad26.COV2.S vaccination and SARS-CoV-2 variants. The data were produced by immunoSEQ multiplex PCR, yet TCRdb's version contains in-frame clones alone and is incomplete. Here the sample spans approximately 460,000 clones, roughly 87% being singletons. The treatment denotes: some 20 received Ad26.COV2.S at low or high dose, single or two shots; 5 received placebo; per-sample allocation not given. Specimen acquisition occurred on day 63 following the initial vaccine or placebo injection. Material: peripheral blood, obtained in a trial of Ad26.COV2.S vaccine versus placebo. These receptors were taken from a person aged 18-60 years who received the Ad26.COV2.S COVID-19 vaccine or a placebo.

About this clone: A read error may produce the germline difference seen at one junction end. V usage is TRBV7-3 and J usage is TRBJ1-2; D may be TRBD1 (5 bases). Germline V gene lookup returns CDR1 SGHTA and CDR2 FQGTGA. The CDR3 spans 12 residues. The DNA of the CDR3 is TGTGCCAGCAGCCCAACCCGAGGGGCTCCTCTTTTC. Its translation is CASSPTRGAPLF. Variable domain in full (rest from reference TRBV7-3 and TRBJ1-2): GAGVSQTPSNKVTEKGKYVELRCDPISGHTALYWYRQSLGQGPEFLIYFQGTGAADDSGLPNDRFFAVRPEGSVSTLKIQRTERGDSAVYLCASSPTRGAPLFGSGTRLTVV.

The genes are TRBV25-1 and TRBJ1-6; D gene ambiguous. CDR1 MGHDK and CDR2 SYGVNS come from the germline V gene. V shed 6 bases and J shed 8 bases, with 17 bases lying between them. The CDR3 has 15 residues. CDR3 in amino acids: CASRPEVGIHSPLHF. DNA of the CDR3: TGTGCCAGCAGACCGGAGGTCGGCATTCATTCACCCCTCCACTTT.

J is TRBJ1-4 and V is TRBV2, with D hard to call. Looked up from germline, CDR1 is SNHLY and CDR2 is FYNNEI. The CDR3 is 16 amino acids. Trimming shortened V by 1 base and J by 8 bases, and 17 bases separated the two germline ends. The CDR3 loop is CASSEGGGNRREKLFF. CDR3 nucleotides: TGTGCCAGCAGTGAAGGGGGAGGGAACCGGAGGGAAAAACTGTTTTTT.

The CDR3 spells CASQSGGGNYNEQFF. CDR3 DNA: TGTGCCAGCCAAAGCGGGGGAGGAAACTACAATGAGCAGTTCTTC. The gene calls are TRBV27 and TRBJ2-1; 8 bases agree with TRBD2. This CDR3 has 15 amino acids. Germline CDR1 MNHEY, CDR2 SMNVEV (reference sequence). The ends lost 8 bases at V and 3 bases at J; junction bases unmatched: 9.

V is TRBV6-5 and J is TRBJ2-7; the D gene is possibly TRBD2 (6 bases). Germline CDR1 and CDR2: MNHEY and SVGAGI. This CDR3 spans 13 amino acids. Trimming took off 8 bases at V and 2 bases at J, with 13 bases between the two ends. In DNA form, the CDR3 reads TGTGCCAGCCGGAGGGCAGGGACCTACGAGCAGTACTTC. As protein: CASRRAGTYEQYF.

In the case of this clone: Additional DNA sequences in this sample encode the identical CDR3. The J gene is TRBJ2-6, the V gene TRBV27; D not resolved. V lost 0 bases to trimming and J lost 3 bases, with 0 bases between them. Germline CDR1 and CDR2: MNHEY and SMNVEV (reference sequence). The length of the CDR3 is 13 residues. The DNA of the CDR3 is TGTGCCAGCAGTTTATCTGGGGCCAACGTCCTGACTTTC. Residues: CASSLSGANVLTF.

The chain is built from TRBV13 and TRBJ2-7; the D gene is possibly TRBD1 (6 bases). CDR1 and CDR2 from the germline V gene are PRHDT and FYEKMQ (reference sequence). The length of the CDR3 is 17 residues. Trimming shortened V by 3 bases and J by 0 bases, and 18 bases separated the two germline ends. CDR3: CASSLKQGETSSYEQYF. CDR3 DNA sequence: TGTGCCAGCAGCTTGAAACAGGGTGAGACAAGCTCCTACGAGCAGTACTTC.

The V call is TRBV18, the J call TRBJ1-4; the D is unclear. The V end was cut by 2 bases, the J end by 8 bases, with 9 bases between. The CDR3 loop spans 13 amino acids. From germline, CDR1 is KGHSH and CDR2 LQKENI. In DNA form, the CDR3 reads TGTGCCAGCTCACCAAGGGTGTGGGAAAAACTGTTTTTT. Translation gives CASSPRVWEKLFF.

The rearrangement uses TRBV14 and TRBJ2-2, with D tentatively TRBD1 (5 bases). Germline CDR1 is SGHDN and CDR2 is FVKESK. V shed 1 base and J shed 5 bases, with 23 bases lying between them. The CDR3 length is 19 residues. This chain's CDR3 is CASSQGMSDSAMVTGELFF. In nucleotides, the CDR3 is TGTGCCAGCAGCCAAGGAATGAGCGACAGCGCTATGGTTACCGGGGAGCTGTTTTTT.

This clone was found a few times. This chain's CDR3 is CASSPSVGNSGNTIYF. The CDR3 DNA is TGTGCCAGCAGCCCATCTGTAGGGAACTCTGGAAACACCATATATTTT. This chain links TRBV9 with TRBJ1-3; D uncertain. The ends were cut back, 4 bases at V and 0 bases at J, with 14 bases in the middle. The CDR3 totals 16 residues. The germline CDR1 and CDR2 sequences are SGDLS and YYNGEE.

A single count supports this clone. This sequence joins TRBV7-2 and TRBJ1-2; D is unclear. The CDR3 totals 14 residues. Per the germline V gene, CDR1 is SGHTA and CDR2 is FQGNSA. V gave up 4 bases and J gave up 4 bases, with 13 bases separating them. The CDR3 protein is CASSSRTETYGYTF. The CDR3 DNA sequence: TGTGCCAGCAGCTCGAGGACGGAAACCTATGGCTACACCTTC.

CDR3 in DNA: TGCGCCAGCAGTGAACCGGGACAGTCCTACGAGCAGTACTTC. It encodes CASSEPGQSYEQYF. The V and J genes are TRBV10-2 and TRBJ2-7; TRBD1 matches 7 bases. Germline V gives CDR1 WSHSY, CDR2 SAAADI. The CDR3 is 14 amino acids. Trimming cost V 3 bases and J 1 base; bases outside gene matches: 3.

The chain is built from TRBV7-9 and TRBJ1-2; tentatively, D is TRBD1 (5 bases). V lost 5 bases and J 4 bases, leaving 17 bases between the germline ends. The CDR3 loop spans 15 amino acids. The germline CDR1 and CDR2 sequences are SEHNR and FQNEAQ (reference sequence). CDR3 DNA: TGTGCCAGCAGCCCGAGGACACAAAGCAGCTATGGCTACACCTTC. Encoded protein: CASSPRTQSSYGYTF.

This chain's CDR3 is CASYKGETQYF. CDR3 in DNA: TGTGCCAGCTATAAAGGGGAGACCCAGTACTTC. V gene TRBV6-5 combines with J gene TRBJ2-5; D gene ambiguous. The CDR3 runs to 11 residues. V gave up 8 bases and J gave up 5 bases, with 9 bases separating them. Germline assignment: CDR1 MNHEY and CDR2 SVGAGI.

The chain couples TRBV27 to TRBJ2-1; D is ambiguous. The CDR3 has 13 amino acids. The germline V gene has CDR1 MNHEY and CDR2 SMNVEV (reference sequence). The V and J ends lost 5 bases and 11 bases respectively, with 16 bases between them. CDR3 DNA: TGTGCCAGCAGTGCCCTCGGTTGGGGAAAGCAGTTCTTC. It yields the protein CASSALGWGKQFF.

The genes are TRBV11-2 and TRBJ2-3; 11 positions agree with TRBD2. V dropped 5 bases and J dropped 1; count of bases not matched to a gene: 8. The CDR3 has 17 residues. Germline values: CDR1 SGHAT, CDR2 FQNNGV. CDR3 bases: TGTGCCAGCAGCCCAATTAGCGGGAGGGCCGGCACAGATACGCAGTATTTT. Its translation is CASSPISGRAGTDTQYF.

V is TRBV2 and J is TRBJ2-7; the match to TRBD1 covers 7 bases. V shed 7 bases, J shed 2 bases, and the junction held 8 bases outside the gene matches. CDR1 is SNHLY, CDR2 FYNNEI, per germline. The CDR3 runs to 14 residues. CDR3 sequence reads: CASIIRDRAYEQYF. CDR3 DNA: TGTGCCAGCATAATACGGGACAGAGCCTACGAGCAGTACTTC.